This T cell receptor beta chain was obtained from a study of CD8 T cells in Susac syndrome. The authors reverse transcribed 0.5 to 1 ug RNA with random hexamers. TCRdb reprocessed the immunoSEQ multiplex PCR reads with MiXCR, giving one entry per CDR3 protein. The table lists about 280,000 distinct CDR3 sequences, roughly 85% of them singletons, with around 0.11% in the top ten. Per germline, CDR1 SEHNR and CDR2 FQNEAQ (reference sequence). The CDR3 has 15 residues. The V gene end was trimmed by 5 bases and the J gene end by 3 bases; junction bases not matched to a gene: 8. In the multiple sclerosis control group, patients were treatment-naive and had stable or active relapsing-remitting disease.

The TCR was taken from a human donor with multiple sclerosis. The rearrangement joins TRBV7-9 to TRBJ1-1; TRBD1 agrees at 8 bases. What was sequenced was CD8+ T cells from PBMCs. CDR3 in amino acids: CASSPKTGDYTEAFF. The CDR3 DNA sequence: TGTGCCAGCAGCCCTAAGACAGGGGACTACACTGAAGCTTTCTTT.